The T cell receptor (beta chain) under discussion was sequenced for a study of cytomegalovirus exposure and HLA in healthy donors. As for the study in general: Within an early data release were about 85 million unique TCRs drawn from HLA-typed donors. Notes on the study in general: Across donors, most TCRs were seen rarely, yet some public ones were widespread. Earlier analysis looked at TCR beta V segments, and most were productive about 87% or about 30% of the time. The authors excluded some V segments, including TRBV6-2 and TRBV6-3, as indistinguishable.

For this clone: Its target is not known.

Researchers ran the PCR with 60 Vbeta and 13 Jbeta primers. The data were produced by immunoSEQ multiplex PCR, yet TCRdb's version contains in-frame clones alone and is incomplete. The sample lists around 130,000 clones, about 80% occurring once. Germline V gives CDR1 MRHNA, CDR2 SNTAGT. The CDR3 sequence is 15 residues long. The trim removed 3 bases at V and 2 bases at J, leaving 0 bases unmatched. The receptor was derived from a boy aged 2-15 years in good health and CMV-seronegative. J is TRBJ2-1 and V is TRBV6-4, with 11 bases identical to TRBD2. Sequencing used PBMCs. In DNA form, the CDR3 reads TGTGCCAGCAGTGAACTAGCGGGGGCCTACAATGAGCAGTTCTTC. Protein product: CASSELAGAYNEQFF.